Presented here are 26 T cell receptor beta chains from one specimen sequenced in a study of shared clonotypes between healthy human individuals. This table comes from immunoSEQ multiplex PCR, and its TCRdb copy is limited to in-frame clones, with some not included. The data show about 550,000 clones, around 95% seen once. CD45RO negativity and positive selection for CCR7 defined naive CD8 cells, a population that excluded terminally differentiated effector memory CD45RA+ cells. Material for sequencing was naive CD8+ T cells sorted from blood. These receptor sequences come from a woman aged 25 to 39 in good health.

This sequence joins TRBV15 and TRBJ2-5; no definite D call. Between the trimmed V and J ends, which lost 1 base and 4 bases, there was a span of 1 base. Germline V gene data show CDR1 as LNHNV and CDR2 as YYDKDF (reference sequence). The CDR3 extends over 11 amino acids. The chain's CDR3 is CATSRAETQYF. CDR3 DNA: TGTGCCACCAGCAGAGCAGAGACCCAGTACTTC.

This chain uses TRBV10-2 with TRBJ2-7; no reliable D call. This CDR3 region has 16 residues. V lost 3 bases and J 4 bases, leaving 19 bases between the germline ends. Per germline, CDR1 WSHSY and CDR2 SAAADI. The CDR3 here is CASSDGPPDPRYEQYF. CDR3 DNA: TGCGCCAGCAGTGATGGGCCCCCTGACCCACGGTACGAGCAGTACTTC.

The CDR3 region is CASSQTGGRQPQHF. As DNA, the CDR3 is TGTGCCAGCAGTCAAACAGGGGGCCGACAGCCCCAGCATTTT. This chain uses TRBV28 with TRBJ1-5, with 9 nucleotides matching TRBD1. V shed 5 bases, J shed 7 bases, and the junction held 6 bases outside the gene matches. CDR1 is MDHEN and CDR2 is SYDVKM in the germline V gene. The CDR3 is made up of 14 amino acids.

This clone has a handful of counts. The chain joins TRBV6-5 to TRBJ2-7; the D is unclear. The CDR3 has 11 residues. Trimming stripped 7 bases from V and 6 bases from J, with 10 bases between. Germline V lookup: CDR1 MNHEY, CDR2 SVGAGI. CDR3 sequence: CASIFASEQYF. CDR3 coding DNA: TGTGCCAGCATCTTCGCGTCCGAGCAGTACTTC.

The chain has TRBV27 and TRBJ2-1; tentatively, D is TRBD2 (5 bases). CDR1 is MNHEY and CDR2 is SMNVEV in the germline V gene (reference sequence). The CDR3 is 21 residues long. V was pared by 0 bases and J by 0 bases, with 24 bases between. The CDR3 DNA follows: TGTGCCAGCAGTTTATCGGTGAGACTCACTAGGGCCTCTAGCTCCTACAATGAGCAGTTCTTC. Translation gives CASSLSVRLTRASSSYNEQFF.

The chain carries TRBV5-1 and TRBJ1-2; D might be TRBD1 (5 bases). CDR1 and CDR2 (germline): SGHRS, YFSETQ. There are 13 residues in the CDR3. Trimming took 5 bases from V and 8 from J, leaving 16 bases between them. In DNA, the CDR3 is TGCGCCAGCAGACCCCCAGACAGCTTCGGCTACACCTTC. It codes for CASRPPDSFGYTF.

The chain employs TRBV11-2 and TRBJ2-3, with TRBD2 matching 10 bases. After removal of 3 bases from V and 1 base from J, the junction contained 7 bases not matched to a gene. CDR3 length: 17 residues. Germline loops: CDR1 SGHAT, CDR2 FQNNGV. The CDR3 DNA follows: TGTGCCAGCAGCTTCAAATTAGCGGGAGGTCGCACAGATACGCAGTATTTT. Its protein is CASSFKLAGGRTDTQYF.

This rearrangement joins TRBV5-6 to TRBJ2-1, with a tentative D call TRBD1 (6 bases). CDR3 length: 11 amino acids. Germline lookup yields CDR1 SGHDT and CDR2 YYEEEE. V gave up 3 bases and J gave up 10 bases, with 8 bases separating them. CDR3 in DNA: TGTGCCAGCAGCTCCCAGGGGGAGCAGTTCTTC. Amino acid sequence: CASSSQGEQFF. The whole variable domain, remainder taken from reference TRBV5-6 and TRBJ2-1, is DAGVTQSPTHLIKTRGQQVTLRCSPKSGHDTVSWYQQALGQGPQFIFQYYEEEERQRGNFPDRFSGHQFPNYSSELNVNALLLGDSALYLCASSSQGEQFFGPGTRLTVL.

V usage is TRBV25-1 and J usage is TRBJ1-2, with a possible D match to TRBD1 (5 bases). Trimming took 4 bases from V and 4 from J, leaving 10 bases between them. This CDR3 is built from 13 residues. Per germline, CDR1 MGHDK and CDR2 SYGVNS. CDR3 protein: CASSGGTVYGYTF. DNA for the CDR3: TGTGCCAGCAGTGGGGGGACGGTCTATGGCTACACCTTC.

This rearrangement joins TRBV5-1 to TRBJ1-2; TRBD1 aligns across 9 bases. CDR3 size: 13 residues. V lost 4 bases and J lost 6; bases outside the gene matches: 4. Germline V gives CDR1 SGHRS, CDR2 YFSETQ. CDR3 amino acids: CASSPTGGDGYTF. The DNA of the CDR3 is TGCGCCAGCAGCCCAACAGGGGGCGATGGCTACACCTTC.

V is TRBV28 and J is TRBJ2-5, with TRBD2 matching over 8 bases. The assigned J gene may be wrong: the sequence end matches TRBJ2-7 better. The CDR3 consists of 12 residues. Germline loops: CDR1 MDHEN, CDR2 SYDVKM. The CDR3 loop reads CASSSGSAEQYF. The CDR3 DNA reads TGTGCCAGCAGTAGCGGGAGTGCCGAGCAGTACTTC.

J is TRBJ2-6 and V is TRBV4-1; 7 bases align to TRBD1. This CDR3 has 16 amino acids. The germline gives CDR1 MGHRA, CDR2 YSYEKL. The ends lost 6 bases at V and 0 bases at J; junction bases unmatched: 5. As DNA, the CDR3 is TGCGCCAGCAGAGACAGGGTATACTCTGGGGCCAACGTCCTGACTTTC. Translating gives CASRDRVYSGANVLTF.

The chain carries TRBV7-2 and TRBJ2-7; the D gene could be TRBD1 or TRBD2 (6 bases each). This CDR3 has 14 amino acids. V lost 1 base, J lost 6 bases, and 13 bases lay in between. CDR1 and CDR2 (germline): SGHTA, FQGNSA. The CDR3 DNA follows: TGTGCCAGCAGCTTAGTAAGGGGGGCCGTCGAGCAGTACTTC. This encodes CASSLVRGAVEQYF.

The gene calls are TRBV28 and TRBJ2-7; no clear D. This CDR3 has 13 amino acids. The germline V gene encodes CDR1 MDHEN and CDR2 SYDVKM. Trimming took off 3 bases at V and 7 bases at J, with 13 bases between the two ends. The CDR3, as DNA: TGTGCCAGCAGTTTCCTGGCGTGGTCAGAGCAGTACTTC. Its protein product is CASSFLAWSEQYF.

The rearrangement uses TRBV2 and TRBJ1-5; tentative D call: TRBD1 (6 bases). The ends were cut back, 4 bases at V and 3 bases at J, with 19 bases in the middle. The CDR3 has 17 amino acids. Germline CDR1 is SNHLY and CDR2 is FYNNEI. In DNA form, the CDR3 reads TGTGCCAGCAGTGCCCAATCCAGAGGGGGTCCCAATCAGCCCCAGCATTTT. It codes for CASSAQSRGGPNQPQHF.

The chain couples TRBV6-1 to TRBJ1-1; a weak D match, TRBD1 (6 bases). The CDR3 is 14 residues long. Trimming cost V 3 bases and J 2 bases, with 10 bases left between them. In germline, CDR1 is MNHNS, CDR2 SASEGT. CDR3 residues: CASSEDRLNTEAFF. The CDR3 DNA follows: TGTGCCAGCAGTGAGGACAGACTTAACACTGAAGCTTTCTTT.

This chain uses TRBV11-2 with TRBJ2-5; 8 positions match TRBD2. CDR1 and CDR2 from the germline V gene are SGHAT and FQNNGV. The CDR3 extends over 17 amino acids. V shed 0 bases and J 1 base; nucleotides not matched to a gene: 7. The DNA of the CDR3 is TGTGCCAGCAGCTTAGATCGATTAGCGGGGCCCCAAGAGACCCAGTACTTC. Protein product: CASSLDRLAGPQETQYF.

In this sample, this clone turned up once. CDR3: CAIAEGWGQFLGEQYF. The CDR3 bases are TGTGCCATCGCCGAGGGGTGGGGACAGTTCCTAGGGGAGCAGTACTTC. This chain links TRBV10-3 with TRBJ2-7, with 7 bases aligning to TRBD1. This CDR3 contains 16 residues. Germline V gene lookup returns CDR1 ENHRY and CDR2 SYGVKD. J gave up 7 bases and V 8 bases, and 20 bases lay outside the gene matches.

V usage is TRBV9 and J usage is TRBJ1-1; no clear D gene. V dropped 0 bases and J dropped 3 bases, with 9 bases sitting between them. This CDR3 has 14 amino acids. The germline gives CDR1 SGDLS, CDR2 YYNGEE. The CDR3 DNA follows: TGTGCCAGCAGCGTAGATAAAGGGTACACTGAAGCTTTCTTT. This codes for CASSVDKGYTEAFF.

The chain carries TRBV5-4 and TRBJ1-2, with D unclear. V was shortened by 0 bases and J by 2 bases, with 8 bases between the two germline ends. This CDR3 is built from 14 residues. Germline loops: CDR1 SGHNT, CDR2 YYREEE (reference sequence). The CDR3 bases are TGTGCCAGCAGCTTGGCCCCCGGCAACTATGGCTACACCTTC. Its protein product is CASSLAPGNYGYTF. Looking up the rest from reference TRBV5-4 and TRBJ1-2 gives the full variable domain: ETGVTQSPTHLIKTRGQQVTLRCSSQSGHNTVSWYQQALGQGPQFIFQYYREEENGRGNFPPRFSGLQFPNYSSELNVNALELDDSALYLCASSLAPGNYGYTFGSGTRLTVV.

The genes are TRBV27 and TRBJ1-4; TRBD1 matches at 9 bases. This CDR3 region has 14 residues. The germline CDR1 and CDR2 sequences are MNHEY and SMNVEV (reference sequence). V was clipped by 5 bases and J by 9 bases; unmatched bases: 7. As DNA, the CDR3 is TGTGCCAGCAGTGCCGGGACAGGGAGTAAAAAACTGTTTTTT. Amino acid sequence: CASSAGTGSKKLFF.

V is TRBV19 and J is TRBJ2-5, with a weak D call TRBD2 (5 bases). The DNA end favors TRBJ2-7, so the J call may be wrong. The CDR3 spans 16 residues. Germline values: CDR1 LNHDA, CDR2 SQIVND (reference sequence). This CDR3 is CASSIVRASGMDEQYF. The DNA for the CDR3 is TGTGCCAGTAGTATTGTGAGGGCTTCGGGAATGGACGAGCAGTACTTC.

Here the CDR3 reads CASSRTLGDGYTF. CDR3 nucleotide sequence: TGTGCCAGCAGCCGGACCCTCGGGGATGGCTACACCTTC. The rearrangement uses TRBV5-4 and TRBJ1-2; no clear D. The CDR3 totals 13 residues. Germline CDR1 SGHNT, CDR2 YYREEE (reference sequence). Trimming took off 4 bases at V and 6 bases at J, with 13 bases between the two ends.

V usage is TRBV27 and J usage is TRBJ2-1, with TRBD2 matching 13 bases. Germline assignment: CDR1 MNHEY and CDR2 SMNVEV (reference sequence). V lost 7 bases, J lost 7 bases, and 4 bases stayed unmatched. The CDR3 has 14 amino acids. CDR3 residues: CASNPGLAGNEQFF. DNA for the CDR3: TGTGCCAGCAACCCGGGACTAGCGGGAAATGAGCAGTTCTTC.

The chain has TRBV10-1 and TRBJ1-6; no reliable D call. Trimming shortened V by 3 bases and J by 7 bases, and 10 bases separated the two germline ends. This CDR3 is built from 14 residues. CDR1 is WNHNN, CDR2 SYGVQD, per germline (reference sequence). The CDR3 region is CASSETSGNSPLHF. The CDR3 DNA reads as TGCGCCAGCAGTGAAACGTCCGGGAATTCACCCCTCCACTTT.

The chain couples TRBV27 to TRBJ2-7; the D gene is possibly TRBD2 (6 bases). Germline V gives CDR1 MNHEY, CDR2 SMNVEV (reference sequence). V was pared by 2 bases and J by 2 bases, with 13 bases between. The CDR3 is made up of 15 amino acids. CDR3 in amino acids: CASSLGAGIPYEQYF. CDR3 DNA sequence: TGTGCCAGCAGTTTAGGTGCGGGGATTCCCTACGAGCAGTACTTC.